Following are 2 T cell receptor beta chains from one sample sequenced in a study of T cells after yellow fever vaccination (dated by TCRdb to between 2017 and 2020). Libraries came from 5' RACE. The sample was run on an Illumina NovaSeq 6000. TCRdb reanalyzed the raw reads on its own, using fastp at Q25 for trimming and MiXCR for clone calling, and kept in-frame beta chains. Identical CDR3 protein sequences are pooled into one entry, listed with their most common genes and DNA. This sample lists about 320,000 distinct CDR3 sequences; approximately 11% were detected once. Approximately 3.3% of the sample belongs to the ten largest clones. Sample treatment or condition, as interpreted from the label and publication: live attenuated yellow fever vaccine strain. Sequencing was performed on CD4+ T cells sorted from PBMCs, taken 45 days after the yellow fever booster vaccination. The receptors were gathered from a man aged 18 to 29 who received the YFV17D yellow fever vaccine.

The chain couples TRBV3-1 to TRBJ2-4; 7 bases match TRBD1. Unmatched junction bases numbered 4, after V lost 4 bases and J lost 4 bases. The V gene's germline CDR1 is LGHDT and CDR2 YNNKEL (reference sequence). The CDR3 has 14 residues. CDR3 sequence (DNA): TGTGCCAGCAGCCCCCGGGACAGAAAAAACATTCAGTACTTC. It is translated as CASSPRDRKNIQYF.

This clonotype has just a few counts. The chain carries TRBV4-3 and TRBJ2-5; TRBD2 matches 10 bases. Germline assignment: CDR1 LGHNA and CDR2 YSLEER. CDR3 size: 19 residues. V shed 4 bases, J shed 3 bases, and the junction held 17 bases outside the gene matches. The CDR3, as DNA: TGCGCCAGCAGCCGAGTACGGGGAGCGGGGGGGCCGAGTGAAGAGACCCAGTACTTC. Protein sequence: CASSRVRGAGGPSEETQYF.